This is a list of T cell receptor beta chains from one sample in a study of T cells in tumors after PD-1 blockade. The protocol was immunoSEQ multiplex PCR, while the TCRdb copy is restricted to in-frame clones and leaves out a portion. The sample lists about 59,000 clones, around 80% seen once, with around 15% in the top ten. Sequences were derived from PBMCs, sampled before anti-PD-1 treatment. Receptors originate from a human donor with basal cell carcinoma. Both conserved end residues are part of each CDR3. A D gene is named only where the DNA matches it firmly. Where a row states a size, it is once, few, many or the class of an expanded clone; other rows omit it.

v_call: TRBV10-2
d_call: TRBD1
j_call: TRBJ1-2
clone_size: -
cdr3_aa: CASSGGTGAGYTF
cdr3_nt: TGCGCCAGCAGTGGAGGGACAGGGGCTGGCTACACCTTC

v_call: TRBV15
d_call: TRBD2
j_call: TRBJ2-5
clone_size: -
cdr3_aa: CATGERGGEETQYF
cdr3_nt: TGTGCCACCGGGGAGCGGGGGGGCGAGGAGACCCAGTACTTC

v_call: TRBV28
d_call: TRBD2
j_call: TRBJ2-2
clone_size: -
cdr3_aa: CASSSPRGVDTGELFF
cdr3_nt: TGTGCCAGCAGCTCCCCCCGGGGGGTCGACACCGGGGAGCTGTTTTTT

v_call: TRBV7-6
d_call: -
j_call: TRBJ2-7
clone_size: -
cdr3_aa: CASSLAPVGAQVYEQYF
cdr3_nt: TGTGCCAGCAGCTTAGCGCCCGTGGGCGCTCAAGTCTACGAGCAGTACTTC

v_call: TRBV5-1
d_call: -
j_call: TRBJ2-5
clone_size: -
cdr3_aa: CASSWILSQETQYF
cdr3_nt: TGCGCCAGCAGCTGGATACTCTCGCAAGAGACCCAGTACTTC

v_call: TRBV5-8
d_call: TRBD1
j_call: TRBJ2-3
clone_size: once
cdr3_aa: CASSHGQGSADTQYF
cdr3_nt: TGTGCCAGCAGCCACGGACAGGGAAGTGCAGATACGCAGTATTTT

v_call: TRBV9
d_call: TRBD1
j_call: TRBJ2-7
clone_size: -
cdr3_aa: CASSPQGTGGDEQYF
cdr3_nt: TGTGCCAGCAGCCCACAGGGGACAGGGGGCGACGAGCAGTACTTC

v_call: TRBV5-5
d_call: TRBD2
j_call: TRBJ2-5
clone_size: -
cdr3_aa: CASSKTRGGGVQETQYF
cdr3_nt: TGTGCCAGCAGCAAGACCCGGGGGGGCGGAGTTCAAGAGACCCAGTACTTC

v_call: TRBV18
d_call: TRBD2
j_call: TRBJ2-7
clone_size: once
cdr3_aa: CASSALTSGGAWEQYF
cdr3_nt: TGTGCCAGCTCAGCCCTGACTAGCGGGGGGGCCTGGGAGCAGTACTTC

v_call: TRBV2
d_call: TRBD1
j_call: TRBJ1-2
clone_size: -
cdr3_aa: CASGRDRDSYGYTF
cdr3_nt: TGTGCCAGCGGAAGGGACAGGGATTCCTATGGCTACACCTTC

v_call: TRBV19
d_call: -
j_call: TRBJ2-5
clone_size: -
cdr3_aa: CASSTYGETQYF
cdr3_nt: TGTGCCAGTAGTACCTACGGGGAGACCCAGTACTTC

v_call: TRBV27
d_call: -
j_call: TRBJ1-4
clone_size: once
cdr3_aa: CASKLREKLFF
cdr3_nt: TGTGCCAGCAAGTTACGGGAAAAACTGTTTTTT

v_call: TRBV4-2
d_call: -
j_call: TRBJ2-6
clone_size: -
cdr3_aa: CASSGQARQGPGANVLTF
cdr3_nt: TGTGCCAGCAGCGGTCAAGCTCGCCAGGGGCCTGGGGCCAACGTCCTGACTTTC

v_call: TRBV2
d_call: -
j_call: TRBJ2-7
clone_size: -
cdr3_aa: CASSDVGELEQYF
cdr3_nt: TGTGCCAGCAGTGACGTCGGGGAGTTAGAGCAGTACTTC

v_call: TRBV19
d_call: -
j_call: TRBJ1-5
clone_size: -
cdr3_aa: CASSISEARNQPQHF
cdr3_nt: TGTGCCAGTAGTATTTCAGAGGCGCGCAATCAGCCCCAGCATTTT

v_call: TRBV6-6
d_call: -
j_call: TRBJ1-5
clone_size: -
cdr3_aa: CASSLDNQPQHF
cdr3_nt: TGTGCCAGCAGCCTCGATAATCAGCCCCAGCATTTT

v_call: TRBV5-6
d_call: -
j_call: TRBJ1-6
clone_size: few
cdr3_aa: CASSFWSSPLHF
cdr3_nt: TGTGCCAGCAGCTTTTGGAGTTCACCCCTCCACTTT

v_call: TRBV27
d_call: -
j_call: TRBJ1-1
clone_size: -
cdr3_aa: CASSSFGEAFF
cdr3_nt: TGTGCCAGCAGTTCCTTCGGTGAAGCTTTCTTT

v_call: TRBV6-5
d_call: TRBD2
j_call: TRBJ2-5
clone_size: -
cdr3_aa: CASSSSFGGGETQYF
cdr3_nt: TGTGCCAGCAGTTCGTCATTTGGCGGGGGGGAGACCCAGTACTTC

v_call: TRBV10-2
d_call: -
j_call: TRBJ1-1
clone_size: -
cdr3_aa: CASSETSVNTEAFF
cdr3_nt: TGCGCCAGCAGTGAGACGTCGGTGAACACTGAAGCTTTCTTT

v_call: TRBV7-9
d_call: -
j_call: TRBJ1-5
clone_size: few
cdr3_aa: CASSYSGNGNQPQHF
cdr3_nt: TGTGCCAGCAGCTACTCAGGGAACGGCAATCAGCCCCAGCATTTT

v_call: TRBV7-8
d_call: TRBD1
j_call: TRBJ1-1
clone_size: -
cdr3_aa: CASSRKQTGTGSPNTEAFF
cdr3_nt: TGTGCCAGCAGCCGAAAACAAACCGGGACAGGGTCCCCAAACACTGAAGCTTTCTTT